This T cell receptor beta chain emerged from a study of T cells in Graves' hyperthyroidism and ophthalmopathy. Study outcomes and limitations: Also found in blood were most expanded thyroid clonotypes above 0.001. Patients with ophthalmopathy were separated from those with stable hyperthyroidism by a 13 V-J model.

The table lists this clonotype with many counts. The antigen is not known. With 0 bases removed from V and 5 bases from J, the gap between germline ends came to 10 bases. Germline CDR1 and CDR2: LNHNV and YYDKDF (reference sequence). The CDR3 covers 14 residues. Amplification of TCR beta CDR3 regions was performed using RNA transcripts as template. Primed by the HTBI set, a first-round RT-PCR was run on the TCR CDR3. MiXCR, run by TCRdb on the multiplex PCR reads, gives a single entry per CDR3 protein. Of more than 500,000 distinct CDR3 sequences in the sample, around 15% were seen once. This chain links TRBV15 with TRBJ2-5; either TRBD1 or TRBD2 may supply D (6 bases each). The sample comprised blood. The receptor's source is a woman aged 40 to 50 with Graves' ophthalmopathy. The CDR3 here is CATSRESGAETQYF. CDR3 in DNA: TGTGCCACCAGCAGAGAATCGGGGGCGGAGACCCAGTACTTC.